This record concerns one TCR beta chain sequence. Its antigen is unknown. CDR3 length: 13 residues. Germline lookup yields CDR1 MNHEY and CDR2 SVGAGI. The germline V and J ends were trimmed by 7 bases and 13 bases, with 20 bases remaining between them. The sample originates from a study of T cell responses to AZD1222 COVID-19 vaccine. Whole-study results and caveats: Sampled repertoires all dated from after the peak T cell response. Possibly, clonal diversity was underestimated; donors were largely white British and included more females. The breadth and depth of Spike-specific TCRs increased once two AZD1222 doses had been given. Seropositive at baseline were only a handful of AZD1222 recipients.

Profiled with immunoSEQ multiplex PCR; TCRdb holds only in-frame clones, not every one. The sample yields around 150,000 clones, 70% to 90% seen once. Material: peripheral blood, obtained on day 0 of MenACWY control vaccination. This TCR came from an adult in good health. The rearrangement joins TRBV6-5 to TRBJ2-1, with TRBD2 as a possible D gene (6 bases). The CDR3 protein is CASTLIAESFQFF. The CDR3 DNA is TGTGCCAGCACCCTTATAGCGGAATCCTTTCAGTTCTTC.